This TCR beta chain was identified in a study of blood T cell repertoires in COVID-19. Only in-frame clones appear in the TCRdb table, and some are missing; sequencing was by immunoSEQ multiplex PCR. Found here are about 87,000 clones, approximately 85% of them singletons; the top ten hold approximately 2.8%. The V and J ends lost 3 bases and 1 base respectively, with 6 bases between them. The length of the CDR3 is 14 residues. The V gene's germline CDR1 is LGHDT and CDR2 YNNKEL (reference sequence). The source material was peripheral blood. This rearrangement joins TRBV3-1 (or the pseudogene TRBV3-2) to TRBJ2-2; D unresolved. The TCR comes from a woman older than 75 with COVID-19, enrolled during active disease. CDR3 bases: TGTGCCAGCAGCCATAGTTTGAACACCGGGGAGCTGTTTTTT. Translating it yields CASSHSLNTGELFF.